This T cell receptor beta chain was sequenced during a study of T cell responses to AZD1222 COVID-19 vaccine. A note on this clone: Its antigen is as yet unknown.

Pooling of second doses given at about 4 or about 12 weeks was done. Libraries were prepared by immunoSEQ multiplex PCR; TCRdb keeps only in-frame clonotypes and omits some of them. The table lists 70,000 to 95,000 clones, 88% of them singletons. Findings and caveats of the study: Baseline antibody screening turned up just six seropositive AZD1222 recipients.

The specimen was peripheral blood, collected 28 days after the second AZD1222 dose. The source is an adult who received the AZD1222 COVID-19 vaccine.

The DNA for the CDR3 is TGCAGTGCTAGGGCGGGAGAAAAACTGTTTTTT. Residues: CSARAGEKLFF. The V call is TRBV20-1, the J call TRBJ1-4, with no clear D. The germline V gene encodes CDR1 DFQATT and CDR2 SNEGSKA (reference sequence). Deletions cut 3 bases from V and 8 bases from J, with 7 bases between. CDR3 length: 11 residues.